A single sample gave rise to the 20 T cell receptor beta chains below, sequenced in a study of T cells in Graves' hyperthyroidism and ophthalmopathy. Amplified regions were TCR beta CDR3 sequences from RNA transcripts. Researchers ran a first-round RT-PCR on the TCR CDR3 using the HTBI primer set. TCRdb independently ran MiXCR on the multiplex PCR reads; one entry per CDR3 protein. The data show 550,000 to 700,000 distinct CDR3 sequences, 40% to 55% seen once. Material: peripheral blood or thyroid tissue (not recorded which). All receptors derive from an adult woman with Graves' disease, either hyperthyroidism or ophthalmopathy (not recorded which).

The CDR3 nucleotides are TGTGCCAGCAGCCAAGAAATCGCCGGTGAGCAGTTCTTC. Protein sequence: CASSQEIAGEQFF. This sequence joins TRBV14 and TRBJ2-7; no reliable D call. Judging by the DNA end, TRBJ2-1 fits better; the J call may be wrong. CDR1 and CDR2 (germline): SGHDN, FVKESK. The CDR3 spans 13 residues.

This chain connects TRBV19 to TRBJ2-5, with D possibly matching TRBD1 (5 bases). Germline V gives CDR1 LNHDA, CDR2 SQIVND (reference sequence). The length of the CDR3 is 14 residues. Trimming removed 5 bases from V and 3 bases from J, with 13 bases in between. The CDR3: CASSGRRREETQYF. The CDR3 DNA is TGTGCCAGTAGTGGGCGTCGCAGGGAAGAGACCCAGTACTTC. Based on the CDR3 plus reference TRBV19 and TRBJ2-5, the full variable domain is DGGITQSPKYLFRKEGQNVTLSCEQNLNHDAMYWYRQDPGQGLRLIYYSQIVNDFQKGDIAEGYSVSREKKESFPLTVTSAQKNPTAFYLCASSGRRREETQYFGPGTRLLVL.

On this clonotype itself: This likely comes from a read error, as the CDR3 has no conserved phenylalanine or tryptophan at its end. The chain links TRBV10-3 to TRBJ2-5; TRBD2 matches 7 bases. Germline CDR1 is ENHRY and CDR2 is SYGVKD. With 7 bases clipped from V and 1 base from J, the junction kept 15 bases outside the gene matches. This CDR3 comprises 17 residues. The CDR3 loop reads CAINRDLGAGTQETQYL. The CDR3 bases are TGTGCCATCAATCGGGACTTGGGAGCGGGGACCCAAGAGACCCAGTACCTC.

The rearrangement links TRBV20-1 to TRBJ2-5; 10 nucleotides match TRBD2. The CDR3 contains 14 residues. Trimming cost V 7 bases and J 2 bases; bases outside gene matches: 7. Germline CDR1 DFQATT, CDR2 SNEGSKA (reference sequence). The chain's CDR3 is CSVFSGGLQETQYF. In DNA, the CDR3 is TGCAGTGTTTTTAGCGGGGGGTTACAAGAGACCCAGTACTTC.

V is TRBV7-2 and J is TRBJ1-1; D is undetermined. The length of the CDR3 is 14 residues. V was trimmed by 4 bases and J by 4 bases, leaving 13 bases between them. Germline loops: CDR1 SGHTA, CDR2 FQGNSA. CDR3 DNA sequence: TGTGCCAGCAGCTCCGACCCCTTGGGCACTGAAGCTTTCTTT. Its translation: CASSSDPLGTEAFF.

This clonotype occurred many times. The chain uses TRBV12-3 or TRBV12-4 and TRBJ1-5; weak D call: TRBD1 (6 bases). Between the trimmed V and J ends, which lost 1 base and 10 bases, there was a span of 14 bases. The CDR3 runs 14 residues. DNA of the CDR3: TGTGCCAGCAGTTTAGGGGGGGGGCCCAATCCCCAGCATTTT. Amino acids: CASSLGGGPNPQHF.

This rearrangement joins TRBV7-2 to TRBJ1-5, with no clear D. V shed 5 bases and J shed 11 bases, with 22 bases lying between them. CDR3 length: 15 residues. The V gene's germline CDR1 is SGHTA and CDR2 FQGNSA. CDR3 sequence reads: CASSLGGRPWETQHF. CDR3 in DNA: TGTGCCAGCAGCCTGGGCGGGAGGCCGTGGGAGACCCAGCATTTT.

This clonotype was recorded at least ten times. DNA of the CDR3: TGTGCCAGCAGACCTACAATGGGACAGGGAGGAAGGTACTTC. Encoded protein: CASRPTMGQGGRYF. The chain links TRBV6-5 to TRBJ2-7; 9 nucleotides line up with TRBD1. CDR1 is MNHEY, CDR2 SVGAGI, per germline. The length of the CDR3 is 14 residues. Trimming cost V 6 bases and J 12 bases; bases outside gene matches: 15.

This clonotype was seen repeatedly, ten times or more. The J gene is TRBJ2-7, the V gene TRBV19; tentatively, D is TRBD1 or TRBD2 (5 bases each). This CDR3 contains 13 residues. V gave up 5 bases and J gave up 3 bases, with 11 bases separating them. The germline V gene has CDR1 LNHDA and CDR2 SQIVND (reference sequence). The CDR3 sequence: CASSAGTDYEQYF. The CDR3 DNA reads as TGTGCCAGTAGTGCAGGGACGGACTACGAGCAGTACTTC.

The CDR3 sequence is CASSSTGFTEQYF. The CDR3 DNA sequence: TGTGCCAGCAGTTCCACTGGGTTCACCGAGCAGTACTTC. The chain recombines TRBV7-9 with TRBJ2-7, with D unresolved. Looked up from germline, CDR1 is SEHNR and CDR2 is FQNEAQ (reference sequence). The V and J ends lost 6 bases and 6 bases respectively, with 15 bases between them. This CDR3 spans 13 amino acids.

This clonotype was found once. This sequence joins TRBV2 and TRBJ2-7, with D perhaps TRBD2 (5 bases). There are 14 residues in the CDR3. Trimming cost V 7 bases and J 2 bases, with 15 bases left between them. Germline assignment: CDR1 SNHLY and CDR2 FYNNEI. CDR3 residues: CASTSGITTYEQYF. For the CDR3, the DNA is TGTGCCAGCACTTCCGGGATTACAACCTACGAGCAGTACTTC.

V is TRBV20-1 and J is TRBJ2-5; 16 positions match TRBD2. After removal of 7 bases from V and 4 bases from J, the junction contained 9 bases not matched to a gene. The CDR3 covers 16 residues. Germline CDR1 DFQATT, CDR2 SNEGSKA (reference sequence). CDR3 protein: CSVTGTSGRAGETQYF. Written as DNA, the CDR3 is TGCAGTGTTACCGGGACTAGCGGGAGGGCCGGAGAGACCCAGTACTTC.

This clonotype was found once. The rearrangement links TRBV20-1 to TRBJ1-3, with no clear D. CDR1 and CDR2 from the germline V gene are DFQATT and SNEGSKA (reference sequence). V lost 0 bases, J lost 4 bases, and 4 bases lay in between. The CDR3 consists of 12 residues. In nucleotides, the CDR3 is TGCAGTGCTAGAGACCTGGGAAACACCATATATTTT. This translates into CSARDLGNTIYF.

In DNA, the CDR3 is TGCAGTGCTACGGGTACCGGGGCTTTCTTT. Encoded protein: CSATGTGAFF. The V call is TRBV20-1, the J call TRBJ1-1, with D hard to call. The CDR3 runs 10 residues. Trimming cost V 4 bases and J 11 bases, with 11 bases left between them. Germline V gene lookup returns CDR1 DFQATT and CDR2 SNEGSKA (reference sequence).

The chain combines TRBV12-3 or TRBV12-4 with TRBJ1-5; D gene unclear. This CDR3 is 16 amino acids long. The V end was cut by 2 bases, the J end by 3 bases, with 14 bases between. The DNA for the CDR3 is TGTGCCAGCAGTTTATATGCGTATAGGGACAATCAGCCCCAGCATTTT. Its protein is CASSLYAYRDNQPQHF.

A few counts support this clonotype. The rearrangement links TRBV2 to TRBJ2-5; a weak D match, TRBD1 (6 bases). This CDR3 has 16 residues. Germline values: CDR1 SNHLY, CDR2 FYNNEI. V was pared by 10 bases and J by 2 bases, with 23 bases between. In DNA, the CDR3 is TGTGCCAACGACGAACAGGGTGTAGACTCTCAAGAGACCCAGTACTTC. Translation gives CANDEQGVDSQETQYF.

To note about this clonotype: One base away lies a much larger clone, so this may be a sequencing read error. The chain employs TRBV6-5 and TRBJ2-5; no clear D. Germline CDR1 is MNHEY and CDR2 is SVGAGI. This CDR3 spans 16 amino acids. V lost 2 bases to trimming and J lost 1 base, with 14 bases between them. DNA for the CDR3: TGTGCCAGCAGTTACGAAGGGCATTGGCCCCAAGAGACCCAGTACTTC. Its translation is CASSYEGHWPQETQYF.

Concerning this clonotype: This may stem from a read error, because a much larger clone lies one nucleotide away. This rearrangement joins TRBV6-6 to TRBJ1-5, with D possibly being TRBD1 (5 bases). This CDR3 has 12 residues. V was pared by 6 bases and J by 10 bases, with 13 bases between. CDR1 and CDR2 from the germline V gene are MNHNY and SVGAGI (reference sequence). The CDR3 sequence: CASSTGLPPQHF. The CDR3 DNA is TGTGCCAGCAGCACAGGACTCCCTCCCCAGCATTTT.

The chain is built from TRBV5-1 and TRBJ1-1; the match to TRBD1 covers 9 bases. The CDR3 sequence is 17 residues long. With V trimmed by 2 bases and J by 6 bases, 14 bases remained unmatched. CDR1 is SGHRS, CDR2 YFSETQ, per germline. The CDR3 DNA follows: TGCGCCAGCAGCTTTCCGACAGGGGGGCGAGGTTCTGCTGAAGCTTTCTTT. Protein sequence: CASSFPTGGRGSAEAFF.

The sample holds many counts of this clonotype. This sequence joins TRBV7-9 and TRBJ1-1, with D uncertain. CDR1 and CDR2 (germline): SEHNR, FQNEAQ (reference sequence). CDR3 length equals 10 residues. The V gene lost 8 bases and the J gene lost 6 bases, with 7 bases spanning the gap. CDR3 residues: CASGGPEAFF. The DNA for the CDR3 is TGTGCCAGCGGTGGCCCTGAAGCTTTCTTT.